These 32 T cell receptor beta chains share one sample of origin, sequenced in a study of blood T cell repertoires in COVID-19. Sequencing used immunoSEQ multiplex PCR; TCRdb keeps in-frame clones, though not all of them. The sample consists of about 81,000 clones, approximately 84% of them appearing once. Material: peripheral blood. The receptors shown here come from a human donor in a cohort sampled during active COVID-19.

The chain links TRBV20-1 to TRBJ2-7; possibly TRBD1 for D (6 bases). The germline V gene encodes CDR1 DFQATT and CDR2 SNEGSKA (reference sequence). Trimming stripped 3 bases from V and 4 bases from J, with 7 bases between. This CDR3 spans 11 amino acids. CDR3 residues: CSARTGYEQYF. The CDR3 coding sequence is TGCAGTGCTAGGACAGGTTACGAGCAGTACTTC.

The V gene is TRBV5-4, the J gene TRBJ1-6; D possibly corresponds to TRBD1 (5 bases). V was cut by 4 bases and J by 7 bases, with 15 bases left in between. In germline, CDR1 is SGHNT, CDR2 YYREEE (reference sequence). The CDR3 covers 15 residues. CDR3 sequence reads: CASSLLGLSNSPLHF. As DNA, the CDR3 is TGTGCCAGCAGCCTGTTGGGACTCAGCAATTCACCCCTCCACTTT.

This clone has more than one count but fewer than ten. V is TRBV10-3 and J is TRBJ1-6; 9 nucleotides align to TRBD1. V was clipped by 2 bases and J by 6 bases; unmatched bases: 5. The CDR3 sequence is 16 residues long. CDR1 is ENHRY and CDR2 is SYGVKD in the germline V gene. The CDR3 region is CAISEAPGQGNSPLHF. CDR3 sequence (DNA): TGTGCCATCAGTGAGGCCCCGGGACAGGGTAATTCACCCCTCCACTTT.

The sample holds a few counts of this clone. The genes are TRBV20-1 and TRBJ1-5, with 9 bases matching TRBD1. Trimming at V came to 3 bases and at J to 4 bases, leaving 7 bases not matched to a gene. Germline V gene lookup returns CDR1 DFQATT and CDR2 SNEGSKA (reference sequence). This CDR3 has 15 residues. CDR3 bases: TGCAGTGCTAGTTTTCTGGGACAGGGAAATCAGCCCCAGCATTTT. Translation gives CSASFLGQGNQPQHF.

The chain carries TRBV4-1 and TRBJ1-4; tentative D call: TRBD1 (6 bases). This CDR3 region has 17 residues. The ends were cut back, 0 bases at V and 3 bases at J, with 14 bases in the middle. Germline V CDR1 and CDR2: MGHRA, YSYEKL. Written as DNA, the CDR3 is TGCGCCAGCAGCCAAGATACAGGGTGGTCCCCTAATGAAAAACTGTTTTTT. This translates into CASSQDTGWSPNEKLFF.

This clone was detected once. The V and J genes are TRBV4-1 and TRBJ1-3; no reliable D call. Germline loops: CDR1 MGHRA, CDR2 YSYEKL. The CDR3 has 15 residues. V dropped 1 base and J dropped 2 bases, with 9 bases sitting between them. This CDR3 reads CASSQGLGAGNTIYF. CDR3 bases: TGCGCCAGCAGCCAAGGTCTCGGGGCTGGAAACACCATATATTTT.

This rearrangement joins TRBV10-2 to TRBJ1-6; possible D gene TRBD1, 5 bases. The CDR3 loop spans 14 amino acids. Trimming removed 1 base at V and 8 bases at J, with 9 bases between. Germline loops: CDR1 WSHSY, CDR2 SAAADI. CDR3 protein: CASSELGEDSPLHF. DNA of the CDR3: TGCGCCAGCAGTGAGTTAGGGGAAGATTCACCCCTCCACTTT.

The rearrangement uses TRBV6-5 and TRBJ1-3, with D perhaps TRBD1 (5 bases). CDR1 and CDR2 (germline): MNHEY, SVGAGI. The CDR3 sequence is 15 residues long. Trimming removed 2 bases from V and 6 bases from J, with 14 bases in between. CDR3 bases: TGTGCCAGCAGTTACGGTGGGGCCCCGGAAAACACCATATATTTT. The encoded protein is CASSYGGAPENTIYF.

V gene TRBV6-1 combines with J gene TRBJ1-4; D gene unclear. CDR1 is MNHNS, CDR2 SASEGT, per germline. There are 14 residues in the CDR3. V was shortened by 2 bases and J by 7 bases, with 11 bases between the two germline ends. This chain's CDR3 is CASSEPVTFEKLFF. CDR3 sequence (DNA): TGTGCCAGCAGTGAACCTGTGACATTTGAAAAACTGTTTTTT.

This sequence joins TRBV5-4 and TRBJ2-7; weak D call: TRBD2 (6 bases). The V end lost 0 bases, the J end lost 0 bases, and 10 bases lay between the germline ends. Germline loops: CDR1 SGHNT, CDR2 YYREEE (reference sequence). The CDR3 length is 15 residues. The CDR3 DNA follows: TGTGCCAGCAGCTTGGGCGGGGCCAACTCCTACGAGCAGTACTTC. It codes for CASSLGGANSYEQYF.

The chain has TRBV7-3 and TRBJ2-5; tentatively, D is TRBD2 (6 bases). The CDR3 totals 16 residues. Trimming removed 2 bases at V and 5 bases at J, with 18 bases between. Germline V gene lookup returns CDR1 SGHTA and CDR2 FQGTGA. CDR3 nucleotide sequence: TGTGCCAGCAGCTTATTAGGGCGGGGCGAGGATGAGACCCAGTACTTC. It codes for CASSLLGRGEDETQYF.

This chain's CDR3 is CSASRDNGYEQYF. For the CDR3, the DNA is TGCAGTGCTAGTCGGGACAACGGCTACGAGCAGTACTTC. V and J are TRBV20-1 and TRBJ2-7; possible D gene TRBD1, 6 bases. The germline V gene encodes CDR1 DFQATT and CDR2 SNEGSKA (reference sequence). The V end lost 3 bases, the J end lost 3 bases, and 12 bases lay between the germline ends. CDR3 size: 13 residues.

The chain uses TRBV3-1 (or the pseudogene TRBV3-2) and TRBJ1-1; D may be TRBD1 (5 bases). CDR3 length: 23 residues. Germline V gene sequence: CDR1 LGHDT, CDR2 YNNKEL (reference sequence). The V end was cut by 0 bases, the J end by 2 bases, with 34 bases between. CDR3 coding DNA: TGTGCCAGCAGCCAAGATCCGTTAGGACGTGGGGGGACCCCAGGAACGAAAAACACTGAAGCTTTCTTT. Translation gives CASSQDPLGRGGTPGTKNTEAFF.

The chain carries TRBV5-4 and TRBJ2-7; D may be TRBD1 (6 bases). Germline lookup yields CDR1 SGHNT and CDR2 YYREEE (reference sequence). Trimming pared 0 bases from V and 3 bases from J, leaving 7 bases between. This CDR3 has 13 residues. The DNA for the CDR3 is TGTGCCAGCAGCTTGGCACAGGGCTACGAGCAGTACTTC. Protein product: CASSLAQGYEQYF.

This chain joins TRBV12-3 or TRBV12-4 and TRBJ2-7; no clear D gene. The CDR3 spans 12 residues. Trimming shortened V by 7 bases and J by 4 bases, and 11 bases separated the two germline ends. CDR3: CASNETPYEQYF. CDR3 sequence (DNA): TGTGCCAGCAACGAGACACCGTACGAGCAGTACTTC.

The chain combines TRBV5-4 with TRBJ1-5; 7 bases fit TRBD1. CDR3 length: 13 residues. Germline assignment: CDR1 SGHNT and CDR2 YYREEE (reference sequence). Trimming cost V 4 bases and J 4 bases; bases outside gene matches: 2. The CDR3 DNA follows: TGTGCCAGCAGCGCGGGACAGAATCAGCCCCAGCATTTT. Protein sequence: CASSAGQNQPQHF.

The chain uses TRBV19 and TRBJ1-2; 9 positions match TRBD1. This CDR3 is 17 amino acids long. V was pared by 5 bases and J by 6 bases, with 16 bases of the junction left unmatched. Per germline, CDR1 LNHDA and CDR2 SQIVND (reference sequence). The CDR3 coding sequence is TGTGCCAGTAGTTTGCCCGGGACAGGGATACTGACGAATGGCTACACCTTC. Translated: CASSLPGTGILTNGYTF.

The V gene is TRBV7-3, the J gene TRBJ2-2; the match to TRBD1 covers 11 bases. Germline trimming cut 4 bases from V and 5 bases from J; bases unmatched to any gene: 9. Germline V gives CDR1 SGHTA, CDR2 FQGTGA. CDR3 length: 17 amino acids. CDR3 loop: CASSSTGTGGSTGELFF. As DNA, the CDR3 is TGTGCCAGCAGCTCAACCGGGACAGGGGGTTCGACCGGGGAGCTGTTTTTT.

This rearrangement joins TRBV19 to TRBJ1-1; possible D gene TRBD1, 5 bases. Per germline, CDR1 LNHDA and CDR2 SQIVND (reference sequence). The CDR3 consists of 13 residues. V lost 6 bases to trimming and J lost 4 bases, with 12 bases between them. For the CDR3, the DNA is TGTGCCAGTAGACAGGATTCGGGCACTGAAGCTTTCTTT. Translating gives CASRQDSGTEAFF. The full variable domain, its missing parts supplied by reference TRBV19 and TRBJ1-1, is DGGITQSPKYLFRKEGQNVTLSCEQNLNHDAMYWYRQDPGQGLRLIYYSQIVNDFQKGDIAEGYSVSREKKESFPLTVTSAQKNPTAFYLCASRQDSGTEAFFGQGTRLTVV.

In its sample, this clone was seen once. The rearrangement uses TRBV29-1 and TRBJ2-3, with D possibly TRBD2 on 6 matching bases. In germline, CDR1 is SQVTM, CDR2 ANQGSEA. This CDR3 is 15 amino acids long. V was cut by 4 bases and J by 6 bases, with 20 bases left in between. The CDR3 is CSVGGVAGPGDTQYF. CDR3 coding DNA: TGCAGCGTTGGGGGGGTGGCGGGGCCCGGGGATACGCAGTATTTT.

The chain is built from TRBV19 and TRBJ2-2; the D is unclear. This CDR3 is 14 amino acids long. Trimming cost V 4 bases and J 5 bases, with 11 bases left between them. Germline V gene lookup returns CDR1 LNHDA and CDR2 SQIVND (reference sequence). CDR3 nucleotides: TGTGCCAGTAGTAGCGCAGGTCGAACCGGGGAGCTGTTTTTT. Translated: CASSSAGRTGELFF.

The chain has TRBV15 and TRBJ2-3; the D gene is possibly TRBD2 (7 bases). This CDR3 spans 15 amino acids. The V and J ends lost 2 bases and 4 bases respectively, with 13 bases between them. Germline assignment: CDR1 LNHNV and CDR2 YYDKDF (reference sequence). This chain's CDR3 is CATSRNGGAADTQYF. CDR3 nucleotide sequence: TGTGCCACCAGCAGAAATGGGGGGGCGGCAGATACGCAGTATTTT. Complete variable domain (other parts from reference TRBV15 and TRBJ2-3): DAMVIQNPRYQVTQFGKPVTLSCSQTLNHNVMYWYQQKSSQAPKLLFHYYDKDFNNEADTPDNFQSRRPNTSFCFLDIRSPGLGDTAMYLCATSRNGGAADTQYFGPGTRLTVL.

The chain is built from TRBV3-1 (or the pseudogene TRBV3-2) and TRBJ2-3, with TRBD2 matching over 10 bases. The CDR3 totals 15 residues. Unmatched junction bases numbered 3, after V lost 4 bases and J lost 2 bases. Per the germline V gene, CDR1 is LGHDT and CDR2 is YNNKEL (reference sequence). CDR3 nucleotides: TGTGCCAGCAGCCCTCTAGCGGGGGACACAGATACGCAGTATTTT. This translates into CASSPLAGDTDTQYF.

This clone came up once. The CDR3 DNA reads TGTGCCAGTAGTATAGCACAGGTCTCGACCGAAGCTTTCTTT. It yields the protein CASSIAQVSTEAFF. V is TRBV19 and J is TRBJ1-1; D perhaps matches TRBD1 (5 bases). The CDR3 sequence is 14 residues long. V dropped 1 base and J dropped 8 bases, with 14 bases sitting between them. Looked up from germline, CDR1 is LNHDA and CDR2 is SQIVND (reference sequence).

The chain joins TRBV7-3 to TRBJ2-3, with D perhaps matching TRBD2 (5 bases). The CDR3 length is 16 residues. V was pared by 1 base and J by 4 bases, with 15 bases between. Germline CDR1 is SGHTA and CDR2 is FQGTGA. This chain's CDR3 is CASSLRGAAGADTQYF. CDR3 bases: TGTGCCAGCAGCTTAAGGGGAGCTGCTGGGGCAGATACGCAGTATTTT. Looking up the rest from reference TRBV7-3 and TRBJ2-3 gives the full variable domain: GAGVSQTPSNKVTEKGKYVELRCDPISGHTALYWYRQSLGQGPEFLIYFQGTGAADDSGLPNDRFFAVRPEGSVSTLKIQRTERGDSAVYLCASSLRGAAGADTQYFGPGTRLTVL.

The rearrangement joins TRBV7-9 to TRBJ2-5; the match to TRBD2 covers 14 bases. The CDR3 totals 16 residues. V dropped 4 bases and J dropped 1; count of bases not matched to a gene: 2. CDR1 SEHNR and CDR2 FQNEAQ come from the germline V gene (reference sequence). The CDR3 coding sequence is TGTGCCAGCAGCTCAGGACTAGCGGGGGGCCAAGAGACCCAGTACTTC. It translates to CASSSGLAGGQETQYF.

This rearrangement joins TRBV5-1 to TRBJ1-2; 10 bases match TRBD1. CDR3 length equals 13 residues. Germline loops: CDR1 SGHRS, CDR2 YFSETQ. V dropped 4 bases and J dropped 8; count of bases not matched to a gene: 5. The CDR3 reads CASSPDRGPGYTF. The CDR3 DNA reads as TGCGCCAGCAGCCCCGACAGGGGGCCGGGCTACACCTTC.

This clone has more than one count but fewer than ten. The chain uses TRBV6-5 and TRBJ1-2; unclear D gene. This CDR3 comprises 14 residues. CDR1 is MNHEY, CDR2 SVGAGI, per germline. The germline V and J ends were trimmed by 6 bases and 5 bases, with 16 bases remaining between them. CDR3 nucleotides: TGTGCCAGCAGACAGCCCACTTACAGTTATGGCTACACCTTC. It codes for CASRQPTYSYGYTF.

This sequence joins TRBV5-6 and TRBJ2-7; the D is unclear. The CDR3 length is 12 residues. The V end lost 2 bases, the J end lost 0 bases, and 3 bases lay between the germline ends. Looked up from germline, CDR1 is SGHDT and CDR2 is YYEEEE. The DNA for the CDR3 is TGTGCCAGCAGCTTCAGCTCCTACGAGCAGTACTTC. It yields the protein CASSFSSYEQYF.

The V and J genes are TRBV11-2 and TRBJ2-5, with 8 bases identical to TRBD2. Looked up from germline, CDR1 is SGHAT and CDR2 is FQNNGV. The CDR3 is 18 residues long. Trimming cost V 3 bases and J 5 bases; bases outside gene matches: 17. The CDR3 nucleotides are TGTGCCAGCAGCTTCCTCCCGTACCCCGGGGGGGCCGATGAGACCCAGTACTTC. This codes for CASSFLPYPGGADETQYF. Complete variable domain (other parts from reference TRBV11-2 and TRBJ2-5): EAGVAQSPRYKIIEKRQSVAFWCNPISGHATLYWYQQILGQGPKLLIQFQNNGVVDDSQLPKDRFSAERLKGVDSTLKIQPAKLEDSAVYLCASSFLPYPGGADETQYFGPGTRLLVL.

The chain uses TRBV18 and TRBJ1-2; the match to TRBD1 covers 8 bases. CDR1 and CDR2 from the germline V gene are KGHSH and LQKENI. The CDR3 contains 14 residues. Losses at the gene ends were 2 bases for V and 4 bases for J; bases not matched to a gene: 3. CDR3 bases: TGTGCCAGCTCACCAGACAGGGGAATCTATGGCTACACCTTC. It translates to CASSPDRGIYGYTF.

On this clone itself: The sample has other DNA sequences that encode this CDR3 too. The CDR3 spells CAWSPGGNEQFF. For the CDR3, the DNA is TGTGCCTGGAGCCCGGGGGGTAATGAGCAGTTCTTC. The V gene is TRBV30, the J gene TRBJ2-1; 7 bases are shared with TRBD2. V lost 3 bases, J lost 7 bases, and 3 bases stayed unmatched. The CDR3 loop spans 12 amino acids. The germline gives CDR1 GTSNPN, CDR2 SVGIG (reference sequence). The full variable domain, with the rest looked up from reference TRBV30 and TRBJ2-1, is SQTIHQWPATLVQPVGSPLSLECTVEGTSNPNLYWYRQAAGRGLQLLFYSVGIGQISSEVPQNLSASRPQDRQFILSSKKLLLSDSGFYLCAWSPGGNEQFFGPGTRLTVL.